The rows below give T cell receptor beta chains drawn from one sample of a study of early stage breast cancer tumors. TCRdb keeps only in-frame clones here, not all; method: immunoSEQ multiplex PCR. The table has under 45,000 clones, around two thirds seen once. Input material: blood. These receptors were collected from a person aged 50-59 years with breast cancer. CDR3s include the opening cysteine and the closing phenylalanine or tryptophan. A D gene is named only where the DNA matches it firmly. The size of a clone is reported for some rows only, either as once, few or many, or as a class for expanded clones.

cdr3_aa cdr3_nt d_call v_call clone_size cdr3_length j_call
CASSPDAPGWRRETQYF TGTGCCAGCAGCCCCGACGCCCCGGGGTGGCGGAGGGAGACCCAGTACTTC . TRBV9 . 17 TRBJ2-5
CASSLTGGVYEQYF TGCGCCAGCAGCCTTACAGGGGGGGTATACGAGCAGTACTTC . TRBV5-1 . 14 TRBJ2-7
CASSLLQGANSGNTIYF TGTGCCAGCTCACTCTTACAGGGGGCCAACTCTGGAAACACCATATATTTT TRBD1 TRBV18 . 17 TRBJ1-3
CASSVEGANTEAFF TGTGCCAGCAGTGTTGAGGGGGCGAACACTGAAGCTTTCTTT TRBD1 TRBV2 few 14 TRBJ1-1
CASSPGQGRNQPQHF TGTGCCAGCAGCCCAGGACAGGGTCGAAATCAGCCCCAGCATTTT TRBD1 TRBV11-2 . 15 TRBJ1-5
CASSHRTSGSSPETQYF TGCGCCAGCAGCCACCGTACTAGCGGGAGTTCCCCAGAGACCCAGTACTTC TRBD2 TRBV4-1 . 17 TRBJ2-5
CASSQSESGGYRGRSYGYTF TGCGCCAGCAGCCAATCGGAATCGGGGGGCTACAGGGGGCGCAGTTATGGCTACACCTTC TRBD1 TRBV4-3 once 20 TRBJ1-2
CASSGTQVANVLTF TGCGCCAGCAGCGGAACCCAGGTTGCCAACGTCCTGACTTTC . TRBV5-1 . 14 TRBJ2-6
CASGRNRGTAFF TGTGCCAGCGGGCGGAACAGGGGGACGGCTTTCTTT TRBD1 TRBV2 . 12 TRBJ1-1
CASSSSSGSGNTIYF . . TRBV28 few 15 TRBJ1-3
CASSLGTSGSDTQYF TGTGCCAGCAGCTTAGGGACTAGCGGGAGCGATACGCAGTATTTT TRBD2 TRBV11-2 . 15 TRBJ2-3
CASSPTGTTEAFF TGTGCCAGCAGCCCCACAGGGACCACTGAAGCTTTCTTT . TRBV5-6 . 13 TRBJ1-1
CASSETGGYTGELFF TGTGCCAGCAGTGAGACAGGCGGGTACACCGGGGAGCTGTTTTTT . TRBV25-1 . 15 TRBJ2-2
CASSQEEGNTEAFF TGTGCCAGCAGCCAAGAAGAGGGGAACACTGAAGCTTTCTTT . TRBV4-2 . 14 TRBJ1-1
CASSLDQRVISSPLHF TGTGCCAGCAGCTTAGATCAGAGGGTTATAAGTTCACCCCTCCACTTT . TRBV11-2 . 16 TRBJ1-6
CASSITGSQETQYF TGCGCCAGCAGCATTACAGGGAGTCAAGAGACCCAGTACTTC . TRBV5-1 once 14 TRBJ2-5
CASSATSSFPDEQFF TGCGCCAGCAGCGCAACTAGCTCCTTCCCCGATGAGCAGTTCTTC . TRBV10-2 . 15 TRBJ2-1
CARKGQGKFF TGCGCCAGGAAAGGACAGGGGAAGTTCTTC TRBD1 TRBV10-1 . 10 TRBJ2-1
CASRGVDTQYF TGTGCCAGCAGGGGCGTAGATACGCAGTATTTT . TRBV25-1 . 11 TRBJ2-3
CASSPGTSTLNAFF TGTGCCAGCAGCCCCGGGACTAGCACCCTAAATGCGTTCTTC TRBD2 TRBV2 . 14 TRBJ2-1
CASSILPDRGTEAFF TGCGCCAGCAGCATCTTACCGGACAGGGGGACTGAAGCTTTCTTT TRBD1 TRBV5-1 . 15 TRBJ1-1
CASSTGLGADTQYF TGTGCTAGCAGCACCGGACTCGGAGCAGATACGCAGTATTTT . TRBV7-7 . 14 TRBJ2-3
CASSFYRDTGELFF TGTGCCAGCAGTTTCTACAGGGACACCGGGGAGCTGTTTTTT . TRBV27 . 14 TRBJ2-2
CASSPVGAGLNEQFF TGTGCCAGCAGCCCGGTCGGAGCGGGGTTGAATGAGCAGTTCTTC TRBD2 TRBV5-4 . 15 TRBJ2-1
CASSLDPGTSYTF TGTGCCAGCAGCTTAGATCCGGGAACTAGCTACACCTTC . TRBV11-2 few 13 TRBJ1-2
CASSAPGTSGKYNEQFF TGTGCCAGCAGCGCCCCCGGGACTAGCGGGAAATACAATGAGCAGTTCTTC TRBD2 TRBV7-3 . 17 TRBJ2-1
CASSLYASAGLTDTQYF TGTGCCAGCAGCTTATACGCGTCTGCCGGTCTCACAGATACGCAGTATTTT . TRBV11-3 few 17 TRBJ2-3
CASSLDQAGTGNTIYF TGTGCCAGCAGCTTAGACCAGGCGGGTACTGGAAACACCATATATTTT . TRBV11-2 . 16 TRBJ1-3
CASSSSDRGPVAFF TGTGCCAGCAGCTCATCCGACAGGGGGCCGGTCGCTTTCTTT TRBD1 TRBV5-4 . 14 TRBJ1-1
CASSLAAGGGYGYTF TGCGCCAGCAGCTTGGCGGCAGGGGGAGGCTATGGCTACACCTTC TRBD1 TRBV5-1 . 15 TRBJ1-2
CASSQGEVHTQYF TGCGCCAGCAGCCAGGGTGAGGTGCATACGCAGTATTTT . TRBV4-3 . 13 TRBJ2-3
CASSLQAGWGTGELFF TGTGCCAGCAGCCTCCAAGCGGGGTGGGGGACCGGGGAGCTGTTTTTT TRBD2 TRBV11-2 . 16 TRBJ2-2
CASSVRGHTEAFF TGTGCCAGCAGCGTCAGGGGGCACACTGAAGCTTTCTTT TRBD1 TRBV9 few 13 TRBJ1-1
CASSPRGQQAGGYTF TGTGCCAGCAGCCCCAGGGGACAACAGGCGGGTGGCTACACCTTC . TRBV13 . 15 TRBJ1-2
CASSSTGGDETQYF TGCGCCAGCAGCTCGACAGGGGGCGACGAGACCCAGTACTTC TRBD1 TRBV4-1 . 14 TRBJ2-5
CASSQGRGGTRGAQYF TGTGCCAGCAGCCAAGGTCGGGGGGGCACAAGAGGGGCCCAGTACTTC TRBD2 TRBV11-3 once 16 TRBJ2-5
CASSLPTDTQYF TGTGCCAGCAGCCTTCCTACAGATACGCAGTATTTT . TRBV11-2 . 12 TRBJ2-3
CASSPRGGSGTGELFF TGTGCCAGCAGCCCCAGAGGAGGTTCGGGCACCGGGGAGCTGTTTTTT . TRBV7-2 few 16 TRBJ2-2
CASSLELAEAGTQYF TGTGCCAGCAGCTTAGAACTAGCGGAGGCCGGGACCCAGTACTTC TRBD2 TRBV7-2 few 15 TRBJ2-5
CASSPGTGAGYTF TGTGCCAGCAGCCCCGGGACAGGGGCTGGCTACACCTTC TRBD1 TRBV7-6 . 13 TRBJ1-2
CASSPHQNTGELFF TGTGCCAGCAGCCCCCATCAGAACACCGGGGAGCTGTTTTTT . TRBV9 once 14 TRBJ2-2
CSIRTSYNEQFF TGCAGCATTCGGACTAGCTACAATGAGCAGTTCTTC TRBD2 TRBV29-1 . 12 TRBJ2-1
CASRGEGQGGYTF TGTGCCAGCAGAGGGGAGGGACAGGGCGGCTACACCTTC TRBD1 TRBV2 . 13 TRBJ1-2
CAISGQEDQETQYF TGTGCCATCAGCGGACAGGAGGACCAAGAGACCCAGTACTTC TRBD1 TRBV10-3 . 14 TRBJ2-5
CASSTGTALGELFF TGCGCCAGCAGTACCGGGACAGCCCTTGGGGAGCTGTTTTTT TRBD1 TRBV10-1 few 14 TRBJ2-2
CASSLDAGGGEQFF TGTGCCAGCAGCTTAGATGCCGGGGGTGGTGAGCAGTTCTTC . TRBV7-8 . 14 TRBJ2-1
CASSPTGGAFGANVLTF TGTGCCAGCTCTCCGACAGGGGGCGCTTTTGGGGCCAACGTCCTGACTTTC TRBD1 TRBV18 . 17 TRBJ2-6
CASSLDRIGWTEAFF TGCGCCAGCAGCTTGGACAGGATAGGTTGGACTGAAGCTTTCTTT . TRBV5-1 . 15 TRBJ1-1
CASSLGLAGGMNEQFF TGTGCCAGCAGCTTAGGTCTGGCGGGAGGGATGAATGAGCAGTTCTTC TRBD2 TRBV13 . 16 TRBJ2-1
CASSQGQGSTDTQYF TGTGCCAGCAGCCAGGGACAGGGGAGCACAGATACGCAGTATTTT TRBD1 TRBV4-2 few 15 TRBJ2-3
CASTPLAGASGELFF TGTGCCAGCACCCCACTAGCGGGAGCATCCGGGGAGCTGTTTTTT TRBD2 TRBV2 . 15 TRBJ2-2
CASSDSTDRRQYF TGTGCCAGCAGTGACTCGACTGACAGAAGGCAGTATTTT . TRBV6-4 . 13 TRBJ2-3
CAWSPGQGAVRAGNTIYF TGTGCCTGGAGTCCGGGACAGGGGGCAGTAAGGGCTGGAAACACCATATATTTT TRBD1 TRBV30 . 18 TRBJ1-3
CASSRFAGVPNTGELFF TGTGCCAGCAGTCGTTTCGCGGGGGTACCGAACACCGGGGAGCTGTTTTTT TRBD2 TRBV7-2 . 17 TRBJ2-2
CASSFIGDTEAFF TGTGCCAGCAGTTTTATAGGGGACACTGAAGCTTTCTTT . TRBV27 . 13 TRBJ1-1